This T cell receptor (beta chain) was profiled in a study of blood T cell repertoires in COVID-19. For the study at large: The United States, Italy and Spain supplied acute and convalescent COVID-19 samples. PBMCs, B-cell-depleted T cells, or T cells provided the cDNA or gDNA that made up the material.

Germline values: CDR1 SGHAT, CDR2 FQNNGV. This CDR3 region has 13 residues. V lost 5 bases and J lost 11, with 15 bases in between. Clones were read by immunoSEQ multiplex PCR, and TCRdb kept only the in-frame ones, dropping some. The repertoire includes about 200,000 clones, around nine tenths of them detected once, and roughly 5.6% sits in the top ten. V usage is TRBV11-2 and J usage is TRBJ1-4; D remains unclear. Sample: peripheral blood. This receptor was taken from a woman in her 40s who had recovered from COVID-19. CDR3 residues: CASSRTQQAKLFF. CDR3 nucleotides: TGTGCCAGCAGCCGCACCCAACAAGCGAAACTGTTTTTT.